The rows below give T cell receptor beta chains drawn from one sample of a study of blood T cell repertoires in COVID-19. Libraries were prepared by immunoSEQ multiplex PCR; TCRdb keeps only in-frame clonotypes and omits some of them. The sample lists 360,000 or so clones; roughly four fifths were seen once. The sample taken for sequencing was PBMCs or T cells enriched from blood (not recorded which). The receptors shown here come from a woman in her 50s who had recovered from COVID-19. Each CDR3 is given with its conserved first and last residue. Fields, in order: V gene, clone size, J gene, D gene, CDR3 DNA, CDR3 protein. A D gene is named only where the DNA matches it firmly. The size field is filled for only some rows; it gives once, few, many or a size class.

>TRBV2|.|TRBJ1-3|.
TGTGCCAGCAGTGCTCCAGGGTTTGGAAACACCATATATTTT
CASSAPGFGNTIYF
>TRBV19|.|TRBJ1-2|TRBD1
TGTGCCAGTAGTATCGACAGGGGTGGATTGTACTATGGCTACACCTTC
CASSIDRGGLYYGYTF
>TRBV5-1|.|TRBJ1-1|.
TGCGCCAGCAGCTTGGCCCTAGGTCCGGCTGAAGCTTTCTTT
CASSLALGPAEAFF
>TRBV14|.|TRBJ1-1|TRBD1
TGTGCCAGCAGCCTCACAGGGGGCATCACTGAAGCTTTCTTT
CASSLTGGITEAFF
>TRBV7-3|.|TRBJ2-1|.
TGTGCCAGCAGCTTAAGCCCTACAGCGGGTGGTTACAATGAGCAGTTCTTC
CASSLSPTAGGYNEQFF
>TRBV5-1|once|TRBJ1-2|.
TGCGCCAGCAGCTTGGAGTCAGACACCTATGGCTACACCTTC
CASSLESDTYGYTF
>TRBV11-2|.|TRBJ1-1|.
TGTGCCAGCAGCTTAGGTCGGGAGAACACTGAAGCTTTCTTT
CASSLGRENTEAFF
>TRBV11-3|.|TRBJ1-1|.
TGTGCCAGCAGCTTCGGCGGGGCAGAGAACACTGAAGCTTTCTTT
CASSFGGAENTEAFF
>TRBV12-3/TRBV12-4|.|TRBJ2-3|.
TGTGCCAGCAGTATCCTAGATACGCAGTATTTT
CASSILDTQYF
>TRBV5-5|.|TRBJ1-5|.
TGTGCCAGCAGCTCCTATAAGGGTCTGGGGGCGAGCAATCAGCCCCAGCATTTT
CASSSYKGLGASNQPQHF
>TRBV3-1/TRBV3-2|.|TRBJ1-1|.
TGTGCCAGCAGCCGAGGGACGGGACATGAAGCTTTCTTT
CASSRGTGHEAFF
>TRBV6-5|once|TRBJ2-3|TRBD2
TGTGCCAGCAGAAGGAGCGGGGGAGTAGATACGCAGTATTTT
CASRRSGGVDTQYF
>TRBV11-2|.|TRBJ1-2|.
TGTGCCAGCTCCCCCGAACAGGCCGGGGGCTACACCTTC
CASSPEQAGGYTF
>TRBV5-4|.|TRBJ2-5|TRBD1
TGTGCCAGCAGCTTTCGGCAGGGGGCAGAGACCCAGTACTTC
CASSFRQGAETQYF
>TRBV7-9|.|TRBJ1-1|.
TGTGCCAGCAGCGAGGACACCAAAGGCACTGAAGCTTTCTTT
CASSEDTKGTEAFF
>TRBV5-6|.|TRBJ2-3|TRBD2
TGTGCCAGCAGCTGGACTAGCGGGAGCACAGATACGCAGTATTTT
CASSWTSGSTDTQYF
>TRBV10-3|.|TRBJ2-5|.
TGTGCCATCAGTGACAGGGGAGAGACCCAGTACTTC
CAISDRGETQYF
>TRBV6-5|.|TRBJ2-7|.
TGTGCCAGCGTAGACAGAGCCTACGAGCAGTACTTC
CASVDRAYEQYF
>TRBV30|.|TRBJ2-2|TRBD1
TGTGCCTGGAGTGGAAACAGGGGGTCGGCCACCGGGGAGCTGTTTTTT
CAWSGNRGSATGELFF
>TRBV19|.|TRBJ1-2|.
TGTGCCAGTTCTCTGGGGACATCTGGCTACACCTTC
CASSLGTSGYTF
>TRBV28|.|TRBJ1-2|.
TGTGCCAGCAGTCAGCAGGACTACGGCTACACCTTC
CASSQQDYGYTF
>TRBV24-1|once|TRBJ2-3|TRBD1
TGTGCCACCAGTGGGGGCTCAGGACAGGGCTCTACAGATACGCAGTATTTT
CATSGGSGQGSTDTQYF
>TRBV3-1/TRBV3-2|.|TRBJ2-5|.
TGTGCCAGCAGCCAAGAGAGTGGGCGGGGAGAGACCCAGTACTTC
CASSQESGRGETQYF
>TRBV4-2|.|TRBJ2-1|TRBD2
TGTGCCAGCAGCCAAGGGTGGGAGGGCTACAATGAGCAGTTCTTC
CASSQGWEGYNEQFF
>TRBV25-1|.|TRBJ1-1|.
TGTGCCAGTTTAGGAGGGAACACTGAAGCTTTCTTT
CASLGGNTEAFF
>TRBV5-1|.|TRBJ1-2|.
TGCGCCAGCGCCGCCTCCGGACAAACGGGCCATGGCTACACCTTC
CASAASGQTGHGYTF
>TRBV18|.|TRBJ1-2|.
TGTGCCAGCTCACCAGACAAGTATGGCTACACCTTC
CASSPDKYGYTF
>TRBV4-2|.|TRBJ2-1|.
TGTGCCAGCAGCCCCCTCCCCCAGGGCGATGAGCAGTTCTTC
CASSPLPQGDEQFF
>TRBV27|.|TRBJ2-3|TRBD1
TGTGCCAGCAGTTTATCAGGACAGGGGATCAGAACAGATACGCAGTATTTT
CASSLSGQGIRTDTQYF
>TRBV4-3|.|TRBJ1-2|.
TGCGCCAGCAGCCAAGATTCCTCCCCGAACTATGGCTACACCTTC
CASSQDSSPNYGYTF
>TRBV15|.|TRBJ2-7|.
TGTGCCACCAGCAGAGTCAGTACCAACTACGAGCAGTACTTC
CATSRVSTNYEQYF
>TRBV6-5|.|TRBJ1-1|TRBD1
TGTGCCAGCAGGGGACAGGGCAATCTGAACACTGAAGCTTTCTTT
CASRGQGNLNTEAFF
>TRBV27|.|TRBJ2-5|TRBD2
TGTGCCAGCAGTTTGGGGACTAGCCGAGAGACCCAGTACTTC
CASSLGTSRETQYF
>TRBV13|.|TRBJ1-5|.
TGTGCCAGCAGCTTTATCGGTCAGCCCCAGCATTTT
CASSFIGQPQHF
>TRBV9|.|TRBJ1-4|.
TGTGCCAGCAGCGTTTTGCCGACAATTAATGAAAAACTGTTTTTT
CASSVLPTINEKLFF
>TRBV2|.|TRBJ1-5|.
TGTGCCAGCAGTGCCGACAGCTTCAATCAGCCCCAGCATTTT
CASSADSFNQPQHF
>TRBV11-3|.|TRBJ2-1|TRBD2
TGTGCCAGCAGCCCGACCTTGGGGGGGGTAGGTGAGCAGTTCTTC
CASSPTLGGVGEQFF
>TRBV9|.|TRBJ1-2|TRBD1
TGTGCCAGCAGCGCGGGGACAGGCGGGGACTATGGCTACACCTTC
CASSAGTGGDYGYTF
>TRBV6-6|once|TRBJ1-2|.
TGTGCCAGCAGTCAAACAGTTAGCTATGGCTACACCTTC
CASSQTVSYGYTF
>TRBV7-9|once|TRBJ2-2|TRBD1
TGTGCCAGCAGCTCCGGACAGGGTCGGACCGGGGAGCTGTTTTTT
CASSSGQGRTGELFF
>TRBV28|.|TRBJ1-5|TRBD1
TGTGCCAGCAGTTTCAAGGACAGGAGAAGTTATAGCAATCAGCCCCAGCATTTT
CASSFKDRRSYSNQPQHF
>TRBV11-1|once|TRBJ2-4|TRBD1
TGTGCCAGCAGCCGACAGGGAAGCATTCAGTACTTC
CASSRQGSIQYF
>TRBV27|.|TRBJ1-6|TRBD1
TGTGCCAGCAGACCGTCGACGGGACAGGGGACCTCACCCCTCCACTTT
CASRPSTGQGTSPLHF
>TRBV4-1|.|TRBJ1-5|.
TGCGCCAGCAGCCAAGACGGACATAGCAATCAGCCCCAGCATTTT
CASSQDGHSNQPQHF
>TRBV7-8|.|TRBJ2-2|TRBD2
TGTGCCAGCAGCTTCACTTCGACTAGCGGGAGGAACACCGGGGAGCTGTTTTTT
CASSFTSTSGRNTGELFF
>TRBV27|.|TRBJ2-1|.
TGTGCCAGCAGTCCACATGGAGGGCCATTGAACAATGAGCAGTTCTTC
CASSPHGGPLNNEQFF
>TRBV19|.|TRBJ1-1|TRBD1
TGTGCCAGTAGTCCCGGACAGGGTGGGAACACTGAAGCTTTCTTT
CASSPGQGGNTEAFF
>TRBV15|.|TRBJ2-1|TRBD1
TGTGCCACCAGCAGACTATTGGGACAGTCCCTTTCCTACAATGAGCAGTTCTTC
CATSRLLGQSLSYNEQFF